This paragraph reports one TCR beta chain. Looked up from germline, CDR1 is DFQATT and CDR2 is SNEGSKA (reference sequence). This CDR3 comprises 18 residues. The trim removed 2 bases at V and 1 base at J, leaving 14 bases unmatched. With random hexamers, roughly 0.5 to 1 ug RNA was reverse transcribed. Multiplex immunoSEQ PCR targeted 54 Vbeta and 13 Jbeta TCR beta segments. In TCRdb, the immunoSEQ multiplex PCR reads were re-called with MiXCR into one record per CDR3 protein. Among some 200,000 distinct CDR3 sequences listed, about 96% were seen once. Blood CD8+ and CD4+ T cells underwent high-throughput TCR beta sequencing. Patients with stable or active relapsing-remitting disease, all of them treatment-naive, made up the multiple sclerosis controls. These data belong to a study of CD8 T cells in Susac syndrome.

The V gene is TRBV20-1, the J gene TRBJ1-1; 9 bases are shared with TRBD1. The material sequenced was CD4+ T cells from PBMCs. The TCR was taken from a human donor with multiple sclerosis. CDR3 sequence: CSARLPPGQGTGNTEAFF. CDR3 in DNA: TGCAGTGCTAGACTCCCTCCGGGACAGGGAACGGGGAACACTGAAGCTTTCTTT.